This T cell receptor beta chain was identified in a study of neurological immune-mediated disorders. Study-level findings and limits: The greatest TCR clonal expansion occurred in HTLV-1-associated myelopathy and the least in multiple sclerosis, which fell below healthy controls.

Over 170 million TCR-beta sequences, together covering 15-18 subjects, were produced by every individual sequencing run that was carried out. Via MiXCR, TCRdb re-called the 5' RACE reads, giving one row per CDR3 protein. The sample has fewer than 55,000 distinct CDR3 sequences; roughly 6.3% are singletons. This clonotype has a count of ten or more. The antigen remains undetermined. Sorted libraries drew on some 1 million CD4+ or CD8+ T cells. The source is a woman in her forties in good health. Input material: CD4+ T cells from blood.

The CDR3 bases are TGTGCCAGCAGCCGATCTAGCGTGGAGACCCAGTACTTC. This encodes CASSRSSVETQYF. The V and J genes are TRBV3-1 and TRBJ2-5; D is perhaps TRBD2 (6 bases). The CDR3 contains 13 residues. Per the germline V gene, CDR1 is LGHDT and CDR2 is YNNKEL (reference sequence). The V gene lost 4 bases and the J gene lost 5 bases, with 11 bases spanning the gap.